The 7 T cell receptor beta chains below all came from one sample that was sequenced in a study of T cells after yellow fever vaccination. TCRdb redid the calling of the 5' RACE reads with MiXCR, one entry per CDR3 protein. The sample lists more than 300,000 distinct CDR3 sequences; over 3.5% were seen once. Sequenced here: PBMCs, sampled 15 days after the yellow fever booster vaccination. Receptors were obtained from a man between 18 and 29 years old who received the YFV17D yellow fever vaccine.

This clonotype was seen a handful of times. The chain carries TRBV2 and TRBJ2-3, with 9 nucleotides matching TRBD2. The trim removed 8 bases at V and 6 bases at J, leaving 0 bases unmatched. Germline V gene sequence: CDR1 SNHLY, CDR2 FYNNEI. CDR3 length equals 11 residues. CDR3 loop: CASGLADTQYF. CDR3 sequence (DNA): TGTGCCAGCGGACTAGCGGATACGCAGTATTTT.

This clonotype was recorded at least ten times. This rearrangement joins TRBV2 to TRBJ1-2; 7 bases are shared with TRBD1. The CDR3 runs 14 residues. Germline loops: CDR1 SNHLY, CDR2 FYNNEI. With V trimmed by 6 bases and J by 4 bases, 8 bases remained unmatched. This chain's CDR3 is CASRPGQVGYGYTF. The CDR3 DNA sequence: TGTGCCAGCAGGCCCGGACAGGTGGGCTATGGCTACACCTTC.

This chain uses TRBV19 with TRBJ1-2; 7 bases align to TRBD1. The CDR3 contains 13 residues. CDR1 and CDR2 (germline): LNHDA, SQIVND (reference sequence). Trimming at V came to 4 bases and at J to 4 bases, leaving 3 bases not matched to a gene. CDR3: CASSRDSFYGYTF. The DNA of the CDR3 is TGTGCCAGTAGTAGGGACAGCTTCTATGGCTACACCTTC.

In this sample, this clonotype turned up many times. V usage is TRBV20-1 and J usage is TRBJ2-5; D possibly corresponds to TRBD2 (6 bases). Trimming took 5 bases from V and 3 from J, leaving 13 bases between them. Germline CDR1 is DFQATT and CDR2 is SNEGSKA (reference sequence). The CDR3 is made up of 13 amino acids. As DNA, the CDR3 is TGCAGTGCTCCCGGGAGAAGCAAAGAGACCCAGTACTTC. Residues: CSAPGRSKETQYF.

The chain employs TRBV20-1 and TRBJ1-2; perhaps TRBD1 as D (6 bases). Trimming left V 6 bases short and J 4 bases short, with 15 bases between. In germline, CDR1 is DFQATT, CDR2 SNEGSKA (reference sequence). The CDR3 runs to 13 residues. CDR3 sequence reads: CSAAGAIGYGYTF. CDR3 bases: TGCAGTGCCGCAGGGGCGATTGGCTATGGCTACACCTTC.

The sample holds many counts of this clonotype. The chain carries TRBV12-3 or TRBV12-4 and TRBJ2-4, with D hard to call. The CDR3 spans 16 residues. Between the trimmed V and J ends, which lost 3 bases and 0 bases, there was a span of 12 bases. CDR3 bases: TGTGCCAGCAGTTTCGGTCAGATCATAGCCAAAAACATTCAGTACTTC. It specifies CASSFGQIIAKNIQYF.

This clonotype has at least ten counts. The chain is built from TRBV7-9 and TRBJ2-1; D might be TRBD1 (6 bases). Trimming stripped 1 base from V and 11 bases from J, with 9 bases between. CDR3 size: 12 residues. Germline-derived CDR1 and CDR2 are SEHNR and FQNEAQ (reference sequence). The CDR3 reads CASSLEGGKQFF. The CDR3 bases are TGTGCCAGCAGCTTAGAAGGGGGTAAGCAGTTCTTC. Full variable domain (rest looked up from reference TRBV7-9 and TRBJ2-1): DTGVSQNPRHKITKRGQNVTFRCDPISEHNRLYWYRQTLGQGPEFLTYFQNEAQLEKSRLLSDRFSAERPKGSFSTLEIQRTEQGDSAMYLCASSLEGGKQFFGPGTRLTVL.